This TCR beta chain was found in a study of blood T cell repertoires in COVID-19. Study overall: Acute and convalescent COVID-19 specimens originated in the United States, Italy and Spain.

As processed by the authors: Researchers report that nucleated cell counts were estimated from reference gene primer amplification. The method was immunoSEQ multiplex PCR; TCRdb's version includes in-frame clones alone and lacks a portion of them. Clonal size and the V and J genes are those of that table, whereas D and trimming came from the DNA. The sample holds about 150,000 clones, just over 90% seen once. V shed 3 bases and J shed 5 bases, with 16 bases lying between them. The CDR3 contains 15 residues. Germline V gene data show CDR1 as SNHLY and CDR2 as FYNNEI. The chain uses TRBV2 and TRBJ2-5; a possible D gene is TRBD2 (5 bases). The TCR originated in a man aged 18 to 30 with COVID-19, enrolled during active disease. Sequencing input: peripheral blood. The CDR3 coding sequence is TGTGCCAGCAGTGATAGGCGGGTCTTGGGGGAGACCCAGTACTTC. It is translated as CASSDRRVLGETQYF.